This TCR beta chain was sequenced during a study of blood T cell repertoires in COVID-19. Study information: Specimens from acute and convalescent COVID-19 originated in the United States, Italy and Spain. PBMCs, B-cell-depleted T cells, or T cells were the source of the cDNA or gDNA that made up the material.

In the authors' methods: Reference gene primers were amplified, and this amplification served to estimate nucleated cell counts. TCRdb's copy holds only in-frame clones and misses some; the assay was immunoSEQ multiplex PCR. V and J calls and clone size are copied from that table; D and trimming were computed from the DNA. The table lists about 100,000 clones, 80% to 90% of them singletons, with 5% in the top ten. The V end was cut by 2 bases, the J end by 4 bases, with 11 bases between. CDR3 length: 15 residues. Germline CDR1 reads SGHVS; CDR2 reads FQNEAQ. The clonotype comes from a human donor in a cohort sampled during active COVID-19. The rearrangement joins TRBV7-8 to TRBJ1-4; possible D gene TRBD1, 6 bases. The sample consisted of peripheral blood. Here the CDR3 DNA reads TGTGCCAGCAGCTTACGGGCAGGGGTTAATGAAAAACTGTTTTTT. Translation gives CASSLRAGVNEKLFF.